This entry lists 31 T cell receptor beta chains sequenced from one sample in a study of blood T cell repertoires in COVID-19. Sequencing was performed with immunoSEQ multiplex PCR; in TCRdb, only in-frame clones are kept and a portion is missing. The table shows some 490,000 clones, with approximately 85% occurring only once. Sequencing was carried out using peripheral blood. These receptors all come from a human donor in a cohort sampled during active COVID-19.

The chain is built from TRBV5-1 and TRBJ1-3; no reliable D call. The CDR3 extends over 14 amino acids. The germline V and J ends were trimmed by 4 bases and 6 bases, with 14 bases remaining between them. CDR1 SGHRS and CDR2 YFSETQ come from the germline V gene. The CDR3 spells CASSPEGSTNTIYF. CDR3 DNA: TGCGCCAGCAGCCCGGAAGGGAGCACAAACACCATATATTTT.

This CDR3 reads CASSFPSYRSMNTEAFF. The CDR3 bases are TGTGCCAGCAGTTTCCCCTCCTACAGGTCCATGAACACTGAAGCTTTCTTT. The chain employs TRBV28 and TRBJ1-1; TRBD1 is a possible D gene (5 bases). The CDR3 consists of 17 residues. V was cut by 3 bases and J by 0 bases, with 17 bases left in between. CDR1 and CDR2 (germline): MDHEN, SYDVKM.

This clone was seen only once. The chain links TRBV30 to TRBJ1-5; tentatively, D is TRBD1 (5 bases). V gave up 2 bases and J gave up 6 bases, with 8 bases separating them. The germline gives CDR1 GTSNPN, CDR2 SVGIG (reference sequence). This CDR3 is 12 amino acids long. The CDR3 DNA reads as TGTGCCTGGAGTCGGGGGTTTCAGCCCCAGCATTTT. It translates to CAWSRGFQPQHF.

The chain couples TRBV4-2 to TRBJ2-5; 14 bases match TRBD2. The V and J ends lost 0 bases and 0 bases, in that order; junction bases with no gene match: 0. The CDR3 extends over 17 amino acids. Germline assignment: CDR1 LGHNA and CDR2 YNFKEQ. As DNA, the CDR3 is TGTGCCAGCAGCCAAGAGGGACTAGCGGGGGACCAAGAGACCCAGTACTTC. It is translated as CASSQEGLAGDQETQYF.

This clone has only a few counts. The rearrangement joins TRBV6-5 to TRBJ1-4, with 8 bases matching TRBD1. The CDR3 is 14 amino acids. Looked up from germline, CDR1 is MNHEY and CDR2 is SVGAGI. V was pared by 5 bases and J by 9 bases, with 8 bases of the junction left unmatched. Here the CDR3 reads CASSPGQAYKKLFF. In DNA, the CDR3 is TGTGCCAGCAGTCCGGGACAGGCCTATAAAAAACTGTTTTTT.

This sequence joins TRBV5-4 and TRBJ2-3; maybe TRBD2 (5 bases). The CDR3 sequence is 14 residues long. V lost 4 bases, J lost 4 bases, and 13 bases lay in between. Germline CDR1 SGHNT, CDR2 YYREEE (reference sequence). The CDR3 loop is CASSQRTGSDTQYF. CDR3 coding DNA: TGTGCCAGCAGCCAGAGGACTGGTTCAGATACGCAGTATTTT.

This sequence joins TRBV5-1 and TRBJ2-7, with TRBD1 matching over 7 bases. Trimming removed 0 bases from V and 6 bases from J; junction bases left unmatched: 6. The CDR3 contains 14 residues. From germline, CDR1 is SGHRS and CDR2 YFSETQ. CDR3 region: CASSLGDSSLEQYF. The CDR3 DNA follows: TGCGCCAGCAGCTTGGGGGACAGCTCCCTCGAGCAGTACTTC.

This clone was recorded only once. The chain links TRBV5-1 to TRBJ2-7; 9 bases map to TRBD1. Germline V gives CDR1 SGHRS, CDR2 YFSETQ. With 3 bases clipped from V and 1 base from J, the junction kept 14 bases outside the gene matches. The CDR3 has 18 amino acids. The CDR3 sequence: CASSSVLQGDRDSYEQYF. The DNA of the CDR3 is TGCGCCAGCAGCTCCGTATTGCAAGGGGACAGGGATTCCTACGAGCAGTACTTC.

The CDR3 loop is CASSPRSVPGELFF. For the CDR3, the DNA is TGTGCCAGCAGCCCTCGGTCCGTCCCCGGGGAGCTGTTTTTT. The V call is TRBV11-3, the J call TRBJ2-2; D gene unclear. The V gene's germline CDR1 is SGHNT and CDR2 YENEEA. Trimming removed 5 bases at V and 6 bases at J, with 13 bases between. There are 14 residues in the CDR3.

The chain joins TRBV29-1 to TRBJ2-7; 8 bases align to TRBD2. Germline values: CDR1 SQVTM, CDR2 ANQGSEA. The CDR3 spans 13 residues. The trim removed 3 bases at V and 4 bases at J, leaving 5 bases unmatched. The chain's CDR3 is CSVELSGGYEQYF. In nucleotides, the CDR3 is TGCAGCGTTGAGTTAAGCGGGGGATACGAGCAGTACTTC.

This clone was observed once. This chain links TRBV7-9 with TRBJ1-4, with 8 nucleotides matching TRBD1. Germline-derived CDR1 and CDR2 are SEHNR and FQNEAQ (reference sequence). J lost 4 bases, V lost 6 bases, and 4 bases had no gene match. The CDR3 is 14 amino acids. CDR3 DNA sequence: TGTGCCAGCAGATTGGGACAGGTTAATGAAAAACTGTTTTTT. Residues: CASRLGQVNEKLFF.

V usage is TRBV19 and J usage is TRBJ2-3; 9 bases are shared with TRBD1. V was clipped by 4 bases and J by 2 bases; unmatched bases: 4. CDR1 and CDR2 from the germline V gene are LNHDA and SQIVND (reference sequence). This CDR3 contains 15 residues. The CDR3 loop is CASSTTGGATDTQYF. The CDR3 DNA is TGTGCCAGTAGTACTACAGGGGGCGCCACAGATACGCAGTATTTT.

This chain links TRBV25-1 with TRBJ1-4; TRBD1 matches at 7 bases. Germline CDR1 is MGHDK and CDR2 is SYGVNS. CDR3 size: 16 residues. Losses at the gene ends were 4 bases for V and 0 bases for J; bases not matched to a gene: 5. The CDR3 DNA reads TGTGCCAGCAGTGCGTCTCAGGGGGCAACTAATGAAAAACTGTTTTTT. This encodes CASSASQGATNEKLFF.

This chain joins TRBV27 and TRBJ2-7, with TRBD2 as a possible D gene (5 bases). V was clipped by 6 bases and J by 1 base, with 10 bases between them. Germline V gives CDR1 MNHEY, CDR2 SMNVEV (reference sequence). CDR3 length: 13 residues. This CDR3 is CASRRSGSYEQYF. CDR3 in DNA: TGTGCCAGCAGAAGGAGCGGATCCTACGAGCAGTACTTC.

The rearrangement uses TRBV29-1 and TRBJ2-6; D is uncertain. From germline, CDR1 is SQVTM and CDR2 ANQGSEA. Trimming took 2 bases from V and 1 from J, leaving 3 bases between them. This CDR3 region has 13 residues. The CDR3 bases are TGCAGCGTTGAACAGTCTGGGGCCAACGTCCTGACTTTC. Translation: CSVEQSGANVLTF.

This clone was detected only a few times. The CDR3 DNA reads as TGTGCCAGCAGTTTTTCCCCACTCGGCAATCAGCCCCAGCATTTT. It codes for CASSFSPLGNQPQHF. The chain joins TRBV27 to TRBJ1-5; D remains ambiguous. The V end lost 3 bases, the J end lost 2 bases, and 11 bases lay between the germline ends. Per germline, CDR1 MNHEY and CDR2 SMNVEV (reference sequence). The CDR3 contains 15 residues.

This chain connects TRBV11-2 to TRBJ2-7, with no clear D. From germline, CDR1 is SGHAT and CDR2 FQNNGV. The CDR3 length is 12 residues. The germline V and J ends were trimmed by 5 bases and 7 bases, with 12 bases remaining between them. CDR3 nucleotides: TGTGCCAGCAGCCGATTGCTACGAGAGCAGTACTTC. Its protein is CASSRLLREQYF.

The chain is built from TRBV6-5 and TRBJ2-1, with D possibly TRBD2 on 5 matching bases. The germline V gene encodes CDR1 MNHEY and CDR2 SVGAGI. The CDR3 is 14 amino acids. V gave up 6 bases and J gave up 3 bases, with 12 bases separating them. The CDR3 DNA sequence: TGTGCCAGCAGCACCGGACTCCTCTACAATGAGCAGTTCTTC. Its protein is CASSTGLLYNEQFF.

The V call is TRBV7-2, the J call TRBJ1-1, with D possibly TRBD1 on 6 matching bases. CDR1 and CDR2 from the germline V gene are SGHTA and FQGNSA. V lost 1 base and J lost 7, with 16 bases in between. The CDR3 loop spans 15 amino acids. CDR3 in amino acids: CASSLGTDLSNEAFF. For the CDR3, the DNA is TGTGCCAGCAGCTTAGGGACAGACCTTTCTAATGAAGCTTTCTTT.

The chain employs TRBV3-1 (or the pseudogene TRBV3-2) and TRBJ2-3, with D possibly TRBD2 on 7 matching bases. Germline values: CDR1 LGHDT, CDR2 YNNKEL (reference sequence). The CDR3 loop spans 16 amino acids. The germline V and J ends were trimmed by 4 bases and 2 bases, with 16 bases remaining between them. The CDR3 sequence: CASSRGGDSNTDTQYF. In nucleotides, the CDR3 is TGTGCCAGCAGCCGAGGGGGGGATAGTAACACAGATACGCAGTATTTT.

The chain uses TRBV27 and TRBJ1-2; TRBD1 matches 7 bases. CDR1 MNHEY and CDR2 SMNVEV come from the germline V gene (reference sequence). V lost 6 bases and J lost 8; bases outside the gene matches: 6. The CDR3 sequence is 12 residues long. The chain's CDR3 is CASSQTGSGYTF. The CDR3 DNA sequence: TGTGCCAGCAGCCAGACAGGGAGCGGCTACACCTTC.

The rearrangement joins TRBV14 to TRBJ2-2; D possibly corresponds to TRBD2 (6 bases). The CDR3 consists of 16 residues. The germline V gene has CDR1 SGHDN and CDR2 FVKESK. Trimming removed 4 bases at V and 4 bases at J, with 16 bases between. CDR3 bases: TGTGCCAGCAGCCCGCCGGGGGACCGAGGCACCGGGGAGCTGTTTTTT. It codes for CASSPPGDRGTGELFF.

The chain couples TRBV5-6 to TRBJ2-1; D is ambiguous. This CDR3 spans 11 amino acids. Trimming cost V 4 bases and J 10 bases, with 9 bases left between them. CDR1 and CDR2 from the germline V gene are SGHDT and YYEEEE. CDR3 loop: CASSQALEQFF. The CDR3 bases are TGTGCCAGCAGCCAGGCGTTGGAGCAGTTCTTC.

This chain's CDR3 is CASSWGVGGLNQPQHF. The CDR3 nucleotides are TGTGCCAGCAGCTGGGGGGTGGGAGGGCTCAATCAGCCCCAGCATTTT. The V and J genes are TRBV5-8 and TRBJ1-5, with D perhaps TRBD1 (5 bases). With 3 bases removed from V and 3 bases from J, the gap between germline ends came to 16 bases. The germline V gene has CDR1 SGHTS and CDR2 YDEGEE. CDR3 length: 16 amino acids.

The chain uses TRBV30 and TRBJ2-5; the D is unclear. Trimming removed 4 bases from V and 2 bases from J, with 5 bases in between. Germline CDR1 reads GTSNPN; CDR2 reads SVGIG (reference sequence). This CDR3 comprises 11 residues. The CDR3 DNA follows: TGTGCCTGGAAGGAGCAAGAGACCCAGTACTTC. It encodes CAWKEQETQYF.

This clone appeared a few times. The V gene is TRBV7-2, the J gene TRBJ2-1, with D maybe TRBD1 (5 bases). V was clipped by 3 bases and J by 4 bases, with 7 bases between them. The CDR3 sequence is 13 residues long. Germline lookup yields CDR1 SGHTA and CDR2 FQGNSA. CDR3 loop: CASSFGAYNEQFF. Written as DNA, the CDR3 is TGTGCCAGCAGCTTTGGGGCATACAATGAGCAGTTCTTC.

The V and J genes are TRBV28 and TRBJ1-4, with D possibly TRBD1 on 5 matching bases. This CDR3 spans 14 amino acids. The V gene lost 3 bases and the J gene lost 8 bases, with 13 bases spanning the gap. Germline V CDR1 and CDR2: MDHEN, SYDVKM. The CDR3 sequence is CASSLSQVLEKLFF. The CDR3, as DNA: TGTGCCAGCAGTTTGTCACAGGTTCTAGAAAAACTGTTTTTT.

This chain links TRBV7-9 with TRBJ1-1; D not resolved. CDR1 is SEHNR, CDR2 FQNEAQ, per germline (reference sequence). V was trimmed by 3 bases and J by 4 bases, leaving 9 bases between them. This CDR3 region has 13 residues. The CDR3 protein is CASSFEGGTEAFF. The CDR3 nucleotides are TGTGCCAGCAGCTTTGAGGGAGGCACTGAAGCTTTCTTT. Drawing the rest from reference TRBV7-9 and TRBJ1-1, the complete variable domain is DTGVSQNPRHKITKRGQNVTFRCDPISEHNRLYWYRQTLGQGPEFLTYFQNEAQLEKSRLLSDRFSAERPKGSFSTLEIQRTEQGDSAMYLCASSFEGGTEAFFGQGTRLTVV.

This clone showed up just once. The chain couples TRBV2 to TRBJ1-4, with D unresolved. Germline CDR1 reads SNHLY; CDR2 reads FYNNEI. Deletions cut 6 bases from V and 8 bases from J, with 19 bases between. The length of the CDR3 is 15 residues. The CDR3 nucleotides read TGTGCCAGCAGGCGGTCCCCCTTACCCCGGGAAAAACTGTTTTTT. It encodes CASRRSPLPREKLFF.

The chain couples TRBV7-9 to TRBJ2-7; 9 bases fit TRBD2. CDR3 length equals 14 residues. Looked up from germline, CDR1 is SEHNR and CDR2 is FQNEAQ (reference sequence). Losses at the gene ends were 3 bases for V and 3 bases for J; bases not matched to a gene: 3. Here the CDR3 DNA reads TGTGCCAGCAGCTTTAGCGGGAGCGGCTACGAGCAGTACTTC. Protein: CASSFSGSGYEQYF. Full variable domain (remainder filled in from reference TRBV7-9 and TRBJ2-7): DTGVSQNPRHKITKRGQNVTFRCDPISEHNRLYWYRQTLGQGPEFLTYFQNEAQLEKSRLLSDRFSAERPKGSFSTLEIQRTEQGDSAMYLCASSFSGSGYEQYFGPGTRLTVT.

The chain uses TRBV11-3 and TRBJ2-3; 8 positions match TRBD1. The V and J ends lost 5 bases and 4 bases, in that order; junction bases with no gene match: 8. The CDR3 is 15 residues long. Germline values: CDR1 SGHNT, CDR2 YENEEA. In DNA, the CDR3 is TGTGCCAGCAGCGCCCAGGGGGCCCCTTCAGATACGCAGTATTTT. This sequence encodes CASSAQGAPSDTQYF.